A selection of T cell receptor beta chains follows, all from one sample in a study of graft-versus-host responses after intestinal transplantation. The table came from immunoSEQ multiplex PCR; TCRdb's copy has only in-frame clones and leaves some out. The profile shows about 110,000 clones, approximately 94% of them singletons. These receptors are not linked to any known antigen. Sequences were derived from unstimulated CD4+ T cells sorted from spleen or lymph node cells, sampled before transplant. These receptors all come from a human donor who was the organ donor for an intestinal transplant. Both conserved end residues are part of each CDR3. A D gene is named only where the DNA matches it firmly. Not every row has a clone size; where given, it reads once, few, many or a size class.

cdr3_length: 14; v_call: TRBV11-2; d_call: NA; j_call: TRBJ2-7; clone_size: NA; cdr3_nt: TGTGCCAGCAGCCCGGGACTCCACGCCTACGAGCAGTACTTC; cdr3_aa: CASSPGLHAYEQYF
cdr3_length: 14; v_call: TRBV6-5; d_call: NA; j_call: TRBJ2-7; clone_size: NA; cdr3_nt: TGTGCCAGCAGTGTGGTGCAGGGCTCCTACGAGCAGTACTTC; cdr3_aa: CASSVVQGSYEQYF
cdr3_length: 16; v_call: TRBV4-2; d_call: NA; j_call: TRBJ1-4; clone_size: NA; cdr3_nt: TGTGCCAGCAGCCGGCGGCCGGGGGGCCTAGATGAAAAACTGTTTTTT; cdr3_aa: CASSRRPGGLDEKLFF
cdr3_length: 14; v_call: TRBV10-1; d_call: TRBD2; j_call: TRBJ2-7; clone_size: NA; cdr3_nt: TGCGCCAGCAGGGGGGGCGGGAGGGCCTACGAGCAGTACTTC; cdr3_aa: CASRGGGRAYEQYF
cdr3_length: 17; v_call: TRBV5-6; d_call: NA; j_call: TRBJ1-3; clone_size: once; cdr3_nt: TGTGCCAGCAGCGCTGGCGTGGCCTGGAGCTCTGGAAACACCATATATTTT; cdr3_aa: CASSAGVAWSSGNTIYF
cdr3_length: 15; v_call: TRBV19; d_call: NA; j_call: TRBJ2-1; clone_size: NA; cdr3_nt: TGTGCCAGCCCGCCCCCGGGAGTCTCCTACAATGAGCAGTTCTTC; cdr3_aa: CASPPPGVSYNEQFF
cdr3_length: 15; v_call: TRBV27; d_call: NA; j_call: TRBJ1-4; clone_size: NA; cdr3_nt: TGTGCCAGCAGTTTATCTACAGGGACTAATGAAAAACTGTTTTTT; cdr3_aa: CASSLSTGTNEKLFF
cdr3_length: 16; v_call: TRBV7-2; d_call: NA; j_call: TRBJ2-4; clone_size: NA; cdr3_nt: TGTGCCAGCAGCTTAGAGGTGGGGGGAGCCAAAAACATTCAGTACTTC; cdr3_aa: CASSLEVGGAKNIQYF
cdr3_length: 16; v_call: TRBV19; d_call: NA; j_call: TRBJ1-4; clone_size: NA; cdr3_nt: TGTGCCAGTAGTACGATCGCAGGGGCGGTAAGAGAAAAACTGTTTTTT; cdr3_aa: CASSTIAGAVREKLFF
cdr3_length: 17; v_call: TRBV5-4; d_call: NA; j_call: TRBJ2-4; clone_size: NA; cdr3_nt: TGTGCCGGCAGCTTGGATTCAGGGTTCCCAGCCAAAAACATTCAGTACTTC; cdr3_aa: CAGSLDSGFPAKNIQYF
cdr3_length: 15; v_call: TRBV5-1; d_call: TRBD2; j_call: TRBJ2-1; clone_size: NA; cdr3_nt: TGCGCCAGCAGCTCGGAAGGACTAGTCTACAATGAGCAGTTCTTC; cdr3_aa: CASSSEGLVYNEQFF
cdr3_length: 12; v_call: TRBV2; d_call: NA; j_call: TRBJ2-5; clone_size: few; cdr3_nt: TGTGCCAGCAGTGAAGCTGGAGAGACCCAGTACTTC; cdr3_aa: CASSEAGETQYF
cdr3_length: 11; v_call: TRBV2; d_call: NA; j_call: TRBJ1-1; clone_size: NA; cdr3_nt: TGTGCCAGCAGTGAAGATATTGAAGCTTTCTTT; cdr3_aa: CASSEDIEAFF
cdr3_length: 11; v_call: TRBV18; d_call: NA; j_call: TRBJ2-2; clone_size: NA; cdr3_nt: TGTGCCAGCTCACCACGCGGGGAGCTGTTTTTT; cdr3_aa: CASSPRGELFF
cdr3_length: 16; v_call: TRBV7-6; d_call: TRBD2; j_call: TRBJ2-5; clone_size: NA; cdr3_nt: TGTGCCAGCAGCTTGGAACTAGCGGGAGGGTACGGGACCCAGTACTTC; cdr3_aa: CASSLELAGGYGTQYF
cdr3_length: 11; v_call: TRBV6-6; d_call: NA; j_call: TRBJ1-1; clone_size: NA; cdr3_nt: TGTGCCAGCGGTAGGTTGACTGAAGCTTTCTTT; cdr3_aa: CASGRLTEAFF
cdr3_length: 14; v_call: TRBV19; d_call: NA; j_call: TRBJ1-6; clone_size: NA; cdr3_nt: TGTGCCAGTAGTATAGCGAGGGGGACCTCACCCCTCCACTTT; cdr3_aa: CASSIARGTSPLHF
cdr3_length: 14; v_call: TRBV6-5; d_call: TRBD1; j_call: TRBJ2-5; clone_size: NA; cdr3_nt: TGTGCCAGCAGTTACGGGACAGGGCGTGAGACCCAGTACTTC; cdr3_aa: CASSYGTGRETQYF
cdr3_length: 12; v_call: TRBV28; d_call: NA; j_call: TRBJ2-3; clone_size: NA; cdr3_nt: TGTGCCAGCAGCGGGGTGACAGATACGCAGTATTTT; cdr3_aa: CASSGVTDTQYF
cdr3_length: 13; v_call: TRBV27; d_call: NA; j_call: TRBJ2-1; clone_size: NA; cdr3_nt: TGTGCCAGCAGTTTATCACTAAACAATGAGCAGTTCTTC; cdr3_aa: CASSLSLNNEQFF
cdr3_length: 15; v_call: TRBV5-8; d_call: TRBD2; j_call: TRBJ2-5; clone_size: NA; cdr3_nt: TGTGCCAGCAGCTTTTGGGGGGGTAAGGAAGAGACCCAGTACTTC; cdr3_aa: CASSFWGGKEETQYF
cdr3_length: 12; v_call: TRBV27; d_call: NA; j_call: TRBJ2-3; clone_size: NA; cdr3_nt: TGTGCCAGCAGTAAAGGCGGATATACGCAGTATTTT; cdr3_aa: CASSKGGYTQYF
cdr3_length: 13; v_call: TRBV7-2; d_call: NA; j_call: TRBJ1-2; clone_size: NA; cdr3_nt: TGTGCCAGCAGCTTAGGATACCCATTGAGCTACACCTTC; cdr3_aa: CASSLGYPLSYTF